The text below deals with one T cell receptor (beta chain). Its specificity is unknown. V dropped 3 bases and J dropped 10 bases, with 14 bases sitting between them. CDR1 and CDR2 (germline): WNHNN, SYGVQD (reference sequence). The CDR3 sequence is 13 residues long. TCRdb's table, derived via immunoSEQ multiplex PCR, lists solely in-frame clones and lacks some. The profile shows roughly 2 million clones, 90% to 97% of them singletons. The data stem from a study of shared clonotypes between healthy human individuals. There were only Caucasian adults among the donors, and all lived in Nashville, Tennessee. Study outcomes and limitations: The represented genetic and exposure-history diversity was limited by the small number of donors. Relative to memory subsets, naive subsets generally showed larger estimated richness. Relative to clonotypes present in all four donors, those not shared had lower generation probabilities.

The receptor comes from a man between 18 and 35 years old in good health. The sequencing input was naive CD4+ T cells sorted from blood. Subset specified: CD45RA+ positively selected. The chain has TRBV10-1 and TRBJ2-3; D is uncertain. CDR3 bases: TGCGCCAGCAGTGATATAACTCCTCAAGCGCAGTATTTT. It is translated as CASSDITPQAQYF.